The subject of this entry is one TCR beta chain. Repertoires were generated with immunoSEQ multiplex PCR, while TCRdb's copy carries only in-frame clones and drops some. The table records some 290,000 clones, around 89% of them present only once. The sample originates from a study of blood T cell repertoires in COVID-19. V lost 0 bases to trimming and J lost 6 bases, with 11 bases between them. This CDR3 spans 15 amino acids. Germline V gives CDR1 MNHEY, CDR2 SVGAGI. This sequence was found in a woman aged 40 to 49 with COVID-19, enrolled during active disease. This sequence joins TRBV6-5 and TRBJ1-4; tentative D call: TRBD1 (5 bases). The sample consisted of peripheral blood. This chain's CDR3 is CASSYSWGDDEKLFF. The CDR3 DNA reads TGTGCCAGCAGTTACTCCTGGGGGGACGATGAAAAACTGTTTTTT.